This is a list of T cell receptor beta chains from one sample in a study of T cell repertoires in cytomegalovirus infection. No antigens are known for them. TCRdb ran MiXCR on the reads and lists one entry per CDR3 protein. This table has around 230,000 distinct CDR3 sequences, 35% to 40% appearing once. Here the sequenced sample was CD8+ T cells from cultured PBMCs, taken from culture after CMV antigen stimulation. The receptors were gathered from a human donor in good health (CMV status not recorded). Some clones in this sample may be carry-over from other donors' samples. The CDR3 runs from the conserved cysteine through the conserved F or W. The D gene is left open where the match is weak. Clone size is shown for a subset of rows, as once, few, many or a class of expanded clone.

clone_size	v_call	j_call	d_call	cdr3_nt	cdr3_aa
.	TRBV7-9	TRBJ2-2	TRBD1	TGTGCCAGCAGCGAATACAGGGGCACCGGGGAGCTGTTTTTT	CASSEYRGTGELFF
.	TRBV12-3/TRBV12-4	TRBJ1-5	TRBD1	TGTGCCAGCAGCCTCAGGGGGCGAGCCGATAGCAATCAGCCCCAGCATTTT	CASSLRGRADSNQPQHF
.	TRBV5-6	TRBJ2-2	TRBD1	TGTGCCAGCAGGGAAACCGGGACAGGTTATCCCGGGGAGCTGTTTTTT	CASRETGTGYPGELFF
.	TRBV7-9	TRBJ2-3	.	TGTGCCAGCACGGACTCATCTACGCAGTATTTT	CASTDSSTQYF
once	TRBV7-2	TRBJ2-5	.	TGTGCCAGCACCCTGAAGCCGTACCAAGAGACCCGGTACTTC	CASTLKPYQETRYF
.	TRBV4-1	TRBJ2-7	.	TGTGCCAGCAGCCAAGATTTGGGGACCTCCTACGAGCAGTACTTC	CASSQDLGTSYEQYF
few	TRBV27	TRBJ1-1	.	TGTGCCAGCAGTTTAACTCAGGGGATGAACACTGAAGCTTTCTTT	CASSLTQGMNTEAFF
.	TRBV12-3/TRBV12-4	TRBJ1-1	TRBD1	TGTGCCAGCAGTTTAGGGGTACAGGGGGCGAAGGGGGAAGCTTTCTTT	CASSLGVQGAKGEAFF
.	TRBV28	TRBJ2-1	.	TGTGCCAGCATAAGGGGGACCAATGAGCAGTTCTTC	CASIRGTNEQFF
.	TRBV2	TRBJ1-2	.	TGTGCCAGCAGTGTCCCTAACCTGGGACACCTTACGAGGCAAGATGGCTACACCTTC	CASSVPNLGHLTRQDGYTF
.	TRBV12-3/TRBV12-4	TRBJ1-1	TRBD1	TGTGCCAGCAGTTTAGGCACCGGGACAGGGCCTTCATGGTACACTGAAGCTTTCTTT	CASSLGTGTGPSWYTEAFF
.	TRBV6-1	TRBJ2-1	.	TGTGCCAGCAGTGAAGTGGATATCTACAATGAGCAGTTCTTC	CASSEVDIYNEQFF
few	TRBV6-2/TRBV6-3	TRBJ1-2	.	TGTGCCAGCAGTTACGGGGTCCAGCAGGTGAAAGGCTACACCTTC	CASSYGVQQVKGYTF
.	TRBV2	TRBJ1-2	.	TGTGCCAGCAGCGACGTAAGAGACAGTACCTATGGCTACACCTTC	CASSDVRDSTYGYTF
.	TRBV7-9	TRBJ1-1	.	TGTGCCAGCAGGAGTGAGGGGAACACTGAAGCTTTCTTT	CASRSEGNTEAFF
.	TRBV7-9	TRBJ2-7	.	TGTGCCAGCAGCTTCACGGATTACGAGCAGTACTTC	CASSFTDYEQYF
.	TRBV11-2	TRBJ1-4	.	TGTGCCAGCAGCACCGGCCGAAATGAAAAACTGTTTTTT	CASSTGRNEKLFF
few	TRBV5-4	TRBJ2-2	.	TGTGCCAGCAGCTTGCGGGTATACACCGGGGAGCTGTTTTTT	CASSLRVYTGELFF
.	TRBV11-1	TRBJ1-1	.	TGTGCCAGCAGCCCCCTGGGGGAGGGAACCCTCATGAACACTGAAGCTTTCTTT	CASSPLGEGTLMNTEAFF
.	TRBV14	TRBJ2-1	.	TGTGCCAGCAGCCATATCGACAGGACTCCGTACAATGAGCAGTTCTTC	CASSHIDRTPYNEQFF
.	TRBV27	TRBJ2-3	.	TGTGCCAGCAGTCCGTCCGGACCGTTAACAGATACGCAGTATTTT	CASSPSGPLTDTQYF
.	TRBV10-2	TRBJ2-7	.	TGCGCCAGCAGTGAGACCCCTAGCAGCTCCTACGAGCAGTACTTC	CASSETPSSSYEQYF
few	TRBV7-9	TRBJ2-1	.	TGTGCCAGCAGCTCCCCGTTTTCTGGACAGCGCGATGAGCAGTTCTTC	CASSSPFSGQRDEQFF
.	TRBV6-6	TRBJ2-3	.	TGTGCCAGCGCTAAGGGACGGGGGAACACAGATACGCAGTATTTT	CASAKGRGNTDTQYF
.	TRBV7-8	TRBJ1-2	.	TGTGCCAGCAGCTTAGCGGGTCCTGGCTACACCTTC	CASSLAGPGYTF
few	TRBV7-6	TRBJ2-6	.	TGTGCCAGCAGCTTAGCGGACTTCAGCTCTGGGGCCAACGTCCTGACTTTC	CASSLADFSSGANVLTF
many	TRBV7-2	TRBJ1-1	TRBD1	TGTGCCAGCAGCTTTTGGGAGGGGGCGGTGGGCACTGAAGCTTTCTTT	CASSFWEGAVGTEAFF
.	TRBV9	TRBJ2-7	.	TGTGCCAGCAGCCCTAGTGGGCGGTCAAGCTCCTACGAGCAGTACTTC	CASSPSGRSSSYEQYF
once	TRBV18	TRBJ2-3	TRBD2	TGTGCCAGCTCACCACCGGGACTAGCCTTTGCAGATACGCAGTATTTT	CASSPPGLAFADTQYF
once	TRBV6-1	TRBJ2-7	.	TGTGCCAGCAGTGAAGGCCCAGCGGGTCCCTACGAGCAGTACTTC	CASSEGPAGPYEQYF
.	TRBV5-5	TRBJ1-3	.	TGTGCCAGCATCTCGCCCGACAGGGGAAACACCATATATTTT	CASISPDRGNTIYF
.	TRBV11-3	TRBJ1-2	.	TGTGCCAGCAGCGCTTCCGGGACTTACTACACCTTC	CASSASGTYYTF
.	TRBV28	TRBJ2-2	.	TGTGCCAGCAGTAAGGGGATCGACTTCAACACCGGGGAGCTGTTTTTT	CASSKGIDFNTGELFF
.	TRBV24-1	TRBJ2-7	.	TGTGCCACCAGTGACCCCGACATTTCCTACGAGCAGTACTTC	CATSDPDISYEQYF
few	TRBV7-8	TRBJ1-4	.	TGTGCCAGCAGCAAAGGGACGGTTTTTAATGAAAAACTGTTTTTT	CASSKGTVFNEKLFF
.	TRBV27	TRBJ1-1	.	TGTGCCAGCAGGGCATACACTGAAGCTTTCTTT	CASRAYTEAFF
.	TRBV20-1	TRBJ1-5	TRBD1	TGCAGTGCCAAGTCCCCGGACAGGGAGGGAGGACCCCAGCATTTT	CSAKSPDREGGPQHF
.	TRBV14	TRBJ1-4	.	TGTGCCAGCAGCCGGCTGAGGGGGGATAATGAAAAACTGTTTTTT	CASSRLRGDNEKLFF
few	TRBV28	TRBJ2-7	.	TGTGCCAGCAGCAGCATCGACAGCCAGACGCCCTACGAGCAGTACTTC	CASSSIDSQTPYEQYF
.	TRBV15	TRBJ2-1	TRBD2	TGTGCCACCAGCCCGGAGCGGGGGCCCTACAATGAGCAGTTCTTC	CATSPERGPYNEQFF
.	TRBV29-1	TRBJ1-2	.	TGCAGCGTTGACGGGTCTTCTAACTATGGCTACACCTTC	CSVDGSSNYGYTF
.	TRBV19	TRBJ2-7	.	TGTGCCAGTAGTATCTCCCTTACCTACGAGCAGTACTTC	CASSISLTYEQYF
.	TRBV10-3	TRBJ1-1	TRBD1	TGTGCCATCAACCCAGGGGGAACAGGCACTGAAGCTTTCTTT	CAINPGGTGTEAFF
.	TRBV28	TRBJ2-7	TRBD2	TGTGCCAGCAGTTTAACAGGACTAGCGGACTGTCCCTACGAGCAGTACTTC	CASSLTGLADCPYEQYF
.	TRBV12-3/TRBV12-4	TRBJ1-5	.	TGTGCCAGCAGCACGAGGTGGGTCCTTGATCAGCCCCAGCATTTT	CASSTRWVLDQPQHF
.	TRBV7-9	TRBJ2-7	.	TGTGCCAGCAGCCCCAATTCAGGGGCAGGACGCTACGAGCAGTACTTC	CASSPNSGAGRYEQYF
.	TRBV7-9	TRBJ1-1	.	TGTGCCAGCAGCCCCCCGGCGGACACTGAAGCTTTCTTT	CASSPPADTEAFF
.	TRBV6-5	TRBJ2-1	.	TGTGCCAGCAGTCCCCTGTCCTGGCGGGGTTCCTACAATGAGCAGTTCTTC	CASSPLSWRGSYNEQFF
.	TRBV19	TRBJ2-6	.	TGTGCCAGTAGTATGGGCTATTACTCTGGGGCCAACGTCCTGACTTTC	CASSMGYYSGANVLTF
.	TRBV11-1	TRBJ2-5	.	TGTGCCAGCAGCTTAGTCGTAGGTACCCAAGAGACCCAGTACTTC	CASSLVVGTQETQYF
few	TRBV27	TRBJ1-5	TRBD1	TGTGCCAGCAGATACAGGGGGGCGAGCAATCAGCCCCAGCATTTT	CASRYRGASNQPQHF
.	TRBV28	TRBJ1-5	.	TGTGCCAGCAGTCCCCGCGGGAGGGTTCAGCCCCAGCATTTT	CASSPRGRVQPQHF
.	TRBV27	TRBJ2-7	.	TGTGCCAGCAGCCCCTACGGTTACGAGCAGTACTTC	CASSPYGYEQYF
few	TRBV7-2	TRBJ2-3	.	TGTGCCAGCAGCTTAGGGGGACTCCAAGGGTACACAGATACGCAGTATTTT	CASSLGGLQGYTDTQYF